This passage covers 6 T cell receptor beta chains from one sample sequenced in a study of blood T cell repertoires in COVID-19. The protocol was immunoSEQ multiplex PCR, while the TCRdb copy is restricted to in-frame clones and leaves out a portion. The table lists fewer than 250,000 clones, about 85% of them singletons, with roughly 0.91% in the top ten. The sequenced sample consisted of peripheral blood. The receptors come from a man in his sixties with COVID-19, enrolled during active disease.

V gene TRBV7-9 combines with J gene TRBJ2-1, with D possibly TRBD1 on 5 matching bases. The CDR3 has 14 amino acids. Germline CDR1 SEHNR, CDR2 FQNEAQ (reference sequence). The V end was cut by 2 bases, the J end by 2 bases, with 7 bases between. CDR3 DNA: TGTGCCAGCAGCTTATCAGGGACCTACAATGAGCAGTTCTTC. Protein sequence: CASSLSGTYNEQFF.

The V call is TRBV9, the J call TRBJ2-1; 7 bases are shared with TRBD1. CDR3 length equals 15 residues. Germline V gene lookup returns CDR1 SGDLS and CDR2 YYNGEE. V trimming: 1 base; J trimming: 8 bases; junction bases outside the gene matches: 9. The CDR3 protein is CASSVTPTGKDEQFF. CDR3 DNA: TGTGCCAGCAGCGTAACCCCGACAGGGAAAGATGAGCAGTTCTTC.

V and J are TRBV6-2 or TRBV6-3 and TRBJ1-6; 10 bases fit TRBD1. Looked up from germline, CDR1 is MNHEY and CDR2 is SVGEGT. The CDR3 runs 18 residues. J lost 0 bases, V lost 5 bases, and 7 bases had no gene match. CDR3 nucleotides: TGTGCCAGCAGTCGGGACAGGGGCCCGAGCTCCTATAATTCACCCCTCCACTTT. It encodes CASSRDRGPSSYNSPLHF.

The chain combines TRBV19 with TRBJ1-6; weak D call: TRBD1 (5 bases). CDR3 length: 13 residues. Germline CDR1 is LNHDA and CDR2 is SQIVND (reference sequence). V was cut by 5 bases and J by 7 bases, with 9 bases left in between. CDR3 DNA: TGTGCCAGTAGTGTAGCAGGGAATTCACCCCTCCACTTT. Translating it yields CASSVAGNSPLHF. Based on the CDR3 plus reference TRBV19 and TRBJ1-6, the full variable domain is DGGITQSPKYLFRKEGQNVTLSCEQNLNHDAMYWYRQDPGQGLRLIYYSQIVNDFQKGDIAEGYSVSREKKESFPLTVTSAQKNPTAFYLCASSVAGNSPLHFGNGTRLTVT.

The V and J genes are TRBV7-2 and TRBJ2-7; TRBD2 agrees at 7 bases. The V segment lost 3 bases and the J segment 5 bases; nucleotides outside the gene matches: 4. The germline V gene encodes CDR1 SGHTA and CDR2 FQGNSA. This CDR3 has 13 residues. The CDR3 DNA sequence: TGTGCCAGCAGCTTCGGCGGGAGCCACGAGCAGTACTTC. It is translated as CASSFGGSHEQYF. The full variable domain, rest sourced from reference TRBV7-2 and TRBJ2-7, is GAGVSQSPSNKVTEKGKDVELRCDPISGHTALYWYRQSLGQGLEFLIYFQGNSAPDKSGLPSDRFSAERTGGSVSTLTIQRTQQEDSAVYLCASSFGGSHEQYFGPGTRLTVT.

The J gene is TRBJ1-1, the V gene TRBV12-3 or TRBV12-4, with 9 positions matching TRBD1. The trim removed 8 bases at V and 5 bases at J, leaving 6 bases unmatched. There are 13 residues in the CDR3. CDR3 nucleotide sequence: TGTGCCAGCTGGGGGACAGGGTGGACTGAAGCTTTCTTT. The encoded protein is CASWGTGWTEAFF.